The present T cell receptor (beta chain) was sequenced within a study of T-cell memory formation after mild COVID-19. Study summary: Largely donor-specific TCR clusters were found.

Points from the study as a whole: SARS-CoV-2 specificity of second-wave clones peaking day 37 was unconfirmed. Clones contracting day 15 to 85 were balanced CD4/CD8; later expanders leaned CD4+.

This clonotype has a count of ten or more. Its antigen is unknown. One end of the junction does not line up with germline, which may come from a read error. Researchers used 5'RACE with constant-segment primers to make TCR alpha and TCR beta cDNA libraries that carry sample barcodes and UMIs. From the 5' RACE reads, TCRdb called clonotypes with MiXCR, one entry per CDR3 protein. This repertoire shows hundreds of thousands of distinct CDR3 sequences, about 20% found once; its top ten account for around 12%. This receptor was taken from an adult woman who had mild COVID-19 (a few samples of this study predate the infection). Cell type and time point are not known. What was sequenced was PBMCs or a T cell subset sorted from them (not recorded which).

Here the CDR3 reads CASSPTTGELFF. Here the CDR3 DNA reads TGCGCCAGCAGCCCGACCACCGGGGAGCTGTTTTTT. The chain has TRBV18 and TRBJ2-2, with D hard to call. The V gene's germline CDR1 is KGHSH and CDR2 LQKENI. This CDR3 is built from 12 residues.